One and the same sample provided the 28 T cell receptor beta chains below, sequenced in a study of OX40 agonist ivuxolimab in advanced cancers. Sequencing used immunoSEQ multiplex PCR; TCRdb keeps in-frame clones, though not all of them. The sample consists of 40,000 to 60,000 clones, roughly 86% of them appearing once. Here the sequenced sample was CD4+ or CD8+ T cells sorted from blood, taken in a trial of the OX40 agonist ivuxolimab. The receptors shown here come from an adult with an advanced solid tumor such as melanoma, head and neck, liver or kidney cancer.

The count of this clone is one. This sequence joins TRBV7-2 and TRBJ1-2, with D uncertain. The CDR3 runs to 14 residues. Trimming took 4 bases from V and 2 from J, leaving 11 bases between them. Per the germline V gene, CDR1 is SGHTA and CDR2 is FQGNSA. CDR3 sequence reads: CASSSSIGNYGYTF. The CDR3 nucleotides read TGTGCCAGCAGCTCCTCAATAGGAAACTATGGCTACACCTTC.

The V and J genes are TRBV7-6 and TRBJ2-2; 9 bases align to TRBD1. In germline, CDR1 is SGHVS, CDR2 FNYEAQ. Trimming removed 5 bases from V and 6 bases from J; junction bases left unmatched: 7. This CDR3 is built from 15 residues. The CDR3 coding sequence is TGTGCCAGCAGCCAACAACAGGGGGCTGCCGGGGAGCTGTTTTTT. Protein product: CASSQQQGAAGELFF.

The chain employs TRBV19 and TRBJ1-6, with TRBD1 matching 7 bases. V gave up 9 bases and J gave up 5 bases; unmatched junction bases: 10. The CDR3 extends over 15 amino acids. CDR1 and CDR2 (germline): LNHDA, SQIVND (reference sequence). CDR3 in amino acids: CASRPTDRDNSPLHF. In DNA, the CDR3 is TGTGCCAGCCGGCCGACCGACAGGGATAATTCACCCCTCCACTTT.

The genes are TRBV5-1 and TRBJ1-1; no definite D call. The CDR3 sequence is 14 residues long. With 1 base removed from V and 8 bases from J, the gap between germline ends came to 15 bases. Germline V lookup: CDR1 SGHRS, CDR2 YFSETQ. For the CDR3, the DNA is TGCGCCAGCAGCTTGTACCCGACACCCGGAGAAGCTTTCTTT. Protein sequence: CASSLYPTPGEAFF.

The chain carries TRBV10-3 and TRBJ1-1; the D gene is possibly TRBD1 (5 bases). Germline CDR1 reads ENHRY; CDR2 reads SYGVKD. Trimming pared 5 bases from V and 1 base from J, leaving 11 bases between. This CDR3 has 14 residues. The DNA for the CDR3 is TGTGCCATCAGTACGACGACAGCGAACACTGAAGCTTTCTTT. This encodes CAISTTTANTEAFF.

This chain links TRBV14 with TRBJ2-2; 7 bases align to TRBD1. The junction had 2 bases not matched to a gene; V was cut back by 1 base and J by 3 bases. The CDR3 contains 15 residues. CDR1 SGHDN and CDR2 FVKESK come from the germline V gene. The CDR3 protein is CASSQVTGDTGELFF. Written as DNA, the CDR3 is TGTGCCAGCAGCCAAGTAACAGGGGACACCGGGGAGCTGTTTTTT. Supplemented by reference TRBV14 and TRBJ2-2, the full variable domain reads EAGVTQFPSHSVIEKGQTVTLRCDPISGHDNLYWYRRVMGKEIKFLLHFVKESKQDESGMPNNRFLAERTGGTYSTLKVQPAELEDSGVYFCASSQVTGDTGELFFGEGSRLTVL.

This clone was counted only a few times. The chain is built from TRBV7-2 and TRBJ1-5, with 12 positions matching TRBD1. Trimming cost V 2 bases and J 6 bases; bases outside gene matches: 8. The CDR3 totals 17 residues. Germline V gene sequence: CDR1 SGHTA, CDR2 FQGNSA. CDR3 nucleotide sequence: TGTGCCAGCAGCTTATTAGGGACAGGGGGCATGGTTCAGCCCCAGCATTTT. Its translation is CASSLLGTGGMVQPQHF.

This sequence joins TRBV10-3 and TRBJ2-6; a weak D match, TRBD1 (6 bases). Germline V lookup: CDR1 ENHRY, CDR2 SYGVKD. The CDR3 is made up of 16 amino acids. Trimming pared 4 bases from V and 3 bases from J, leaving 13 bases between. The DNA of the CDR3 is TGTGCCATCAGTGGGATGTCAGGGGATGGGGCCAACGTCCTGACTTTC. Translated, it gives CAISGMSGDGANVLTF.

The chain couples TRBV7-7 to TRBJ2-7; 9 positions agree with TRBD2. Germline V gene lookup returns CDR1 SSHAT and CDR2 FNYEAQ (reference sequence). The CDR3 has 11 amino acids. After removal of 9 bases from V and 7 bases from J, the junction contained 4 bases not matched to a gene. DNA for the CDR3: TGTGCCAGTGGACTAGCGCGGGAGCAGTACTTC. Protein sequence: CASGLAREQYF.

The V and J genes are TRBV6-6 and TRBJ2-7; D unclear. V was shortened by 2 bases and J by 6 bases, with 17 bases between the two germline ends. CDR1 and CDR2 (germline): MNHNY, SVGAGI (reference sequence). The CDR3 runs 15 residues. The CDR3 loop reads CASSYVGSIWAEQYF. CDR3 nucleotide sequence: TGTGCCAGCAGTTACGTAGGCAGTATCTGGGCCGAGCAGTACTTC.

The rearrangement joins TRBV6-1 to TRBJ1-1, with 9 bases matching TRBD1. Germline CDR1 and CDR2: MNHNS and SASEGT. This CDR3 has 14 residues. Trimming removed 9 bases from V and 7 bases from J; junction bases left unmatched: 12. The CDR3 protein is CASSSFDRGFEAFF. CDR3 coding DNA: TGTGCCAGTTCATCTTTCGACAGGGGGTTTGAAGCTTTCTTT.

This clone was recorded once. This chain connects TRBV19 to TRBJ1-5, with unresolved D. CDR1 and CDR2 from the germline V gene are LNHDA and SQIVND (reference sequence). This CDR3 region has 16 residues. V lost 3 bases and J 0 bases, leaving 12 bases between the germline ends. The CDR3 nucleotides are TGTGCCAGTAGTATTAGGCCGGACCTTAGCAATCAGCCCCAGCATTTT. The encoded protein is CASSIRPDLSNQPQHF.

This clone was recorded only once. The CDR3 loop reads CASSQDGTRRDTQYF. CDR3 DNA: TGTGCCAGCAGCCAAGACGGAACTCGACGGGATACGCAGTATTTT. The chain has TRBV4-2 and TRBJ2-3; D is unresolved. The germline V gene encodes CDR1 LGHNA and CDR2 YNFKEQ. The ends were cut back, 0 bases at V and 6 bases at J, with 13 bases in the middle. This CDR3 comprises 15 residues.

This chain uses TRBV12-5 with TRBJ1-4; D ambiguous. Germline CDR1 and CDR2: LGHNT and FRNRAP. Trimming stripped 1 base from V and 11 bases from J, with 8 bases between. The length of the CDR3 is 12 residues. The CDR3 coding sequence is TGTGCTAGTGGTTTGGGGCCGGAGAAACTGTTTTTT. This gives the protein CASGLGPEKLFF.

The chain uses TRBV4-3 and TRBJ2-2, with D maybe TRBD1 (5 bases). The CDR3 extends over 14 amino acids. Trimming removed 2 bases at V and 5 bases at J, with 9 bases between. Looked up from germline, CDR1 is LGHNA and CDR2 is YSLEER. The CDR3 coding sequence is TGCGCCAGCAGCCAAACCAGGGTGACCGGGGAGCTGTTTTTT. It encodes CASSQTRVTGELFF.

The chain is built from TRBV5-1 and TRBJ1-1; a weak D match, TRBD1 (5 bases). The length of the CDR3 is 13 residues. V dropped 2 bases and J dropped 10 bases, with 15 bases sitting between them. CDR1 is SGHRS and CDR2 is YFSETQ in the germline V gene. The CDR3 sequence: CASSFGSGTGAFF. For the CDR3, the DNA is TGCGCCAGCAGCTTTGGCTCCGGGACCGGAGCTTTCTTT.

The chain's CDR3 is CASVIGSSSYNEQFF. The CDR3 DNA reads TGTGCCAGCGTCATCGGTTCGAGCTCCTACAATGAGCAGTTCTTC. The chain couples TRBV7-9 to TRBJ2-1, with D unclear. The CDR3 has 15 residues. The germline V gene has CDR1 SEHNR and CDR2 FQNEAQ (reference sequence). V lost 8 bases and J lost 0, with 14 bases in between.

The chain uses TRBV2 and TRBJ2-3; D gene uncertain. The CDR3 runs to 13 residues. The germline gives CDR1 SNHLY, CDR2 FYNNEI. With 5 bases removed from V and 2 bases from J, the gap between germline ends came to 8 bases. The CDR3 loop is CASSYTNTDTQYF. As DNA, the CDR3 is TGTGCCAGCAGTTACACTAACACAGATACGCAGTATTTT. The full variable domain, its missing parts supplied by reference TRBV2 and TRBJ2-3, is EPEVTQTPSHQVTQMGQEVILRCVPISNHLYFYWYRQILGQKVEFLVSFYNNEISEKSEIFDDQFSVERPDGSNFTLKIRSTKLEDSAMYFCASSYTNTDTQYFGPGTRLTVL.

In its sample, this clone was seen once. The chain is built from TRBV7-2 and TRBJ1-2, with 11 bases fitting TRBD1. Germline V gives CDR1 SGHTA, CDR2 FQGNSA. There are 15 residues in the CDR3. With 2 bases clipped from V and 4 bases from J, the junction kept 3 bases outside the gene matches. The CDR3 DNA reads as TGTGCCAGCAGCTTATCCGGGACAGGGGGCTATGGCTACACCTTC. Translation gives CASSLSGTGGYGYTF.

This chain uses TRBV25-1 with TRBJ1-2; 10 bases fit TRBD1. V trimming: 7 bases; J trimming: 7 bases; junction bases outside the gene matches: 12. Per germline, CDR1 MGHDK and CDR2 SYGVNS. The CDR3 extends over 15 amino acids. This CDR3 reads CASTEGTGENGGYTF. CDR3 nucleotides: TGTGCCAGCACCGAAGGGACAGGGGAAAACGGTGGCTACACCTTC.

The chain combines TRBV12-5 with TRBJ2-5; D perhaps matches TRBD2 (5 bases). Germline lookup yields CDR1 LGHNT and CDR2 FRNRAP. The CDR3 has 14 residues. Trimming took off 4 bases at V and 1 base at J, with 10 bases between the two ends. The CDR3 loop reads CASGSQRSQETQYF. Written as DNA, the CDR3 is TGTGCTAGTGGTTCGCAGCGGTCCCAAGAGACCCAGTACTTC.

This sequence joins TRBV9 and TRBJ1-3, with a weak D call TRBD1 (6 bases). The V and J ends lost 3 bases and 0 bases respectively, with 10 bases between them. CDR1 SGDLS and CDR2 YYNGEE come from the germline V gene. The CDR3 spans 15 residues. The CDR3 is CASSEGVSSGNTIYF. DNA for the CDR3: TGTGCCAGCAGCGAGGGGGTTAGCTCTGGAAACACCATATATTTT.

V usage is TRBV10-3 and J usage is TRBJ1-1; D is uncertain. V lost 2 bases to trimming and J lost 7 bases, with 14 bases between them. Germline V gene data show CDR1 as ENHRY and CDR2 as SYGVKD. The CDR3 is made up of 14 amino acids. In nucleotides, the CDR3 is TGTGCCATCAGTGAGGGGTTCAGCCGTGGTGAAGCTTTCTTT. Translation gives CAISEGFSRGEAFF.

The V and J genes are TRBV7-2 and TRBJ1-2, with 9 bases that match TRBD1. J lost 5 bases, V lost 3 bases, and 4 bases had no gene match. The CDR3 runs 14 residues. Germline V gives CDR1 SGHTA, CDR2 FQGNSA. CDR3 bases: TGTGCCAGCAGCTTCGACAGGGGGACGTATGGCTACACCTTC. It specifies CASSFDRGTYGYTF.

The chain carries TRBV6-5 and TRBJ2-1, with D possibly matching TRBD2 (6 bases). Per germline, CDR1 MNHEY and CDR2 SVGAGI. CDR3 size: 14 residues. V was pared by 4 bases and J by 7 bases, with 14 bases between. DNA for the CDR3: TGTGCCAGCAGTTCTGGACTATTCCTAAATGAGCAGTTCTTC. This encodes CASSSGLFLNEQFF.

This CDR3 reads CASSPDGRLAGANVLTF. As DNA, the CDR3 is TGTGCCAGCAGCCCCGACGGAAGACTAGCCGGGGCCAACGTCCTGACTTTC. The chain carries TRBV9 and TRBJ2-6, with 7 bases that match TRBD2. The length of the CDR3 is 17 residues. The junction had 11 bases not matched to a gene; V was cut back by 4 bases and J by 4 bases. Germline V gene data show CDR1 as SGDLS and CDR2 as YYNGEE.

DNA for the CDR3: TGTGCCAGCAGCTTCGGGACAGACTTCTACGAGCAGTACTTC. This gives the protein CASSFGTDFYEQYF. The rearrangement joins TRBV7-9 to TRBJ2-7, with TRBD1 identical over 7 bases. V gave up 3 bases and J gave up 3 bases; unmatched junction bases: 5. Germline V gene data show CDR1 as SEHNR and CDR2 as FQNEAQ (reference sequence). This CDR3 comprises 14 residues.

The rearrangement uses TRBV21-1 and TRBJ2-3; the table's D gene call, TRBD1, was not cross checked with the DNA. TRBV21-1 represents a pseudogene. This CDR3 has 21 amino acids. The chain's CDR3 is CASSKKKDRDNRALGTDTQYF. CDR3 DNA sequence: TGTGCCAGCAGCAAAAAGAAAGATCGGGACAATAGGGCTCTAGGCACAGATACGCAGTATTTT.